Listed here are 14 T cell receptor beta chains from one sample, sequenced in a study of blood T cell repertoires in COVID-19. Libraries were prepared by immunoSEQ multiplex PCR; TCRdb keeps only in-frame clonotypes and omits some of them. The sample contains under 300,000 clones, roughly 85% of which appear only once. The sample was peripheral blood. These TCRs come from a human donor in a cohort sampled during active COVID-19.

The CDR3 DNA is TGTGCCAGTAGTATCCCCCTTCCGGGACAGGGCTACGAGCAGTACTTC. This sequence encodes CASSIPLPGQGYEQYF. The J gene is TRBJ2-7, the V gene TRBV19; 9 bases agree with TRBD1. Germline V gene sequence: CDR1 LNHDA, CDR2 SQIVND (reference sequence). Trimming took 3 bases from V and 3 from J; bases not matched to a gene: 9. The CDR3 runs to 16 residues.

This clone was found once. The rearrangement links TRBV27 to TRBJ2-7, with D perhaps matching TRBD2 (5 bases). CDR3 length equals 14 residues. With 8 bases removed from V and 4 bases from J, the gap between germline ends came to 18 bases. From germline, CDR1 is MNHEY and CDR2 SMNVEV (reference sequence). The CDR3 here is CASARELGWYEQYF. CDR3 in DNA: TGTGCCAGCGCTAGGGAACTAGGATGGTACGAGCAGTACTTC.

This clone was found a few times. The sample contains more than one DNA sequence encoding this CDR3. This chain connects TRBV18 to TRBJ2-7, with 9 bases lining up with TRBD1. Germline assignment: CDR1 KGHSH and CDR2 LQKENI. CDR3 length: 14 residues. J gave up 2 bases and V 2 bases, and 1 base lay outside the gene matches. This chain's CDR3 is CASSPGQGTYEQYF. The CDR3 DNA sequence: TGTGCCAGCTCACCAGGACAGGGGACCTACGAGCAGTACTTC.

The CDR3 DNA is TGTGCCAGCTTTTCGGGTGTTTCCGGGGAGCTGTTTTTT. Its protein is CASFSGVSGELFF. V usage is TRBV3-1 (or the pseudogene TRBV3-2) and J usage is TRBJ2-2; no firm D call. Trimming left V 8 bases short and J 6 bases short, with 13 bases between. The CDR3 has 13 residues. The V gene's germline CDR1 is LGHDT and CDR2 YNNKEL (reference sequence).

This clone was observed once. The genes are TRBV19 and TRBJ1-5; D is undetermined. This CDR3 contains 14 residues. Germline CDR1 is LNHDA and CDR2 is SQIVND (reference sequence). V lost 5 bases and J 7 bases, leaving 15 bases between the germline ends. CDR3 nucleotide sequence: TGTGCCAGTAGTGCGTCGGGGTCGTGGCAGCCCCAGCATTTT. Translated, it gives CASSASGSWQPQHF.

This chain links TRBV27 with TRBJ1-1, with 8 bases fitting TRBD1. Germline trimming cut 5 bases from V and 3 bases from J; bases unmatched to any gene: 5. There are 14 residues in the CDR3. Germline V lookup: CDR1 MNHEY, CDR2 SMNVEV (reference sequence). The CDR3 coding sequence is TGTGCCAGCAGTCCCCGGGACAGGTACACTGAAGCTTTCTTT. Translation: CASSPRDRYTEAFF.

The rearrangement links TRBV19 to TRBJ1-5, with D perhaps matching TRBD1 (6 bases). Germline CDR1 LNHDA, CDR2 SQIVND (reference sequence). The CDR3 runs 14 residues. V lost 7 bases to trimming and J lost 4 bases, with 14 bases between them. CDR3 in amino acids: CASKDRHPNQPQHF. The CDR3 coding sequence is TGTGCCAGTAAAGACAGGCACCCTAATCAGCCCCAGCATTTT.

The chain has TRBV6-5 and TRBJ2-7; TRBD2 matches at 8 bases. The CDR3 consists of 15 residues. Per germline, CDR1 MNHEY and CDR2 SVGAGI. J was trimmed by 3 bases and V by 6 bases; bases with no gene match: 10. The CDR3 region is CASRPQAGAVYEQYF. The CDR3 DNA sequence: TGTGCCAGCAGGCCTCAAGCGGGAGCTGTCTACGAGCAGTACTTC.

This clone occurred a few times. V usage is TRBV6-5 and J usage is TRBJ1-6; D perhaps matches TRBD1 (5 bases). CDR1 and CDR2 from the germline V gene are MNHEY and SVGAGI. V shed 6 bases and J shed 10 bases, with 13 bases lying between them. The CDR3 runs to 13 residues. CDR3 DNA: TGTGCCAGCAGCCACGGGGGGGGATCACCCCTCCACTTT. This encodes CASSHGGGSPLHF.

This chain links TRBV7-8 with TRBJ1-6; 7 bases fit TRBD1. The V gene's germline CDR1 is SGHVS and CDR2 FQNEAQ. V was pared by 5 bases and J by 5 bases, with 3 bases of the junction left unmatched. The length of the CDR3 is 14 residues. In nucleotides, the CDR3 is TGTGCCAGCAGCCGGGACAGAGATAATTCACCCCTCCACTTT. It encodes CASSRDRDNSPLHF. Drawing the rest from reference TRBV7-8 and TRBJ1-6, the complete variable domain is GAGVSQSPRYKVAKRGQDVALRCDPISGHVSLFWYQQALGQGPEFLTYFQNEAQLDKSGLPSDRFFAERPEGSVSTLKIQRTQQEDSAVYLCASSRDRDNSPLHFGNGTRLTVT.

The chain couples TRBV19 to TRBJ2-2; TRBD2 aligns across 12 bases. The germline V gene has CDR1 LNHDA and CDR2 SQIVND (reference sequence). Losses at the gene ends were 6 bases for V and 3 bases for J; bases not matched to a gene: 2. This CDR3 has 15 residues. Here the CDR3 DNA reads TGTGCCAGTAGCCGGACTAGCGGGGACACCGGGGAGCTGTTTTTT. Amino acid sequence: CASSRTSGDTGELFF.

The CDR3 DNA reads TGTGCCAGCAGCTTTAGCAGGGGAGAGACCCAGTACTTC. Residues: CASSFSRGETQYF. This chain links TRBV7-6 with TRBJ2-5, with D possibly being TRBD1 (6 bases). Germline V gene data show CDR1 as SGHVS and CDR2 as FNYEAQ. This CDR3 is 13 amino acids long. The V end was cut by 3 bases, the J end by 4 bases, with 9 bases between.

CDR3 DNA sequence: TGTGCCAGCAGTAGGGGACTAGCGACCTACAATGAGCAGTTCTTC. This encodes CASSRGLATYNEQFF. The chain combines TRBV27 with TRBJ2-1; 10 bases map to TRBD2. Losses at the gene ends were 5 bases for V and 2 bases for J; bases not matched to a gene: 3. Germline-derived CDR1 and CDR2 are MNHEY and SMNVEV (reference sequence). The CDR3 extends over 15 amino acids.

The chain joins TRBV19 to TRBJ1-2, with D tentatively TRBD1 (6 bases). This CDR3 comprises 15 residues. The V end was cut by 5 bases, the J end by 0 bases, with 13 bases between. In germline, CDR1 is LNHDA, CDR2 SQIVND (reference sequence). The CDR3 here is CASSWGTSANYGYTF. The CDR3 DNA follows: TGTGCCAGTAGTTGGGGGACATCAGCTAACTATGGCTACACCTTC.